This T cell receptor (beta chain) was profiled in a study of PD-1 blockade in classical Hodgkin lymphoma. Profiled with immunoSEQ multiplex PCR; TCRdb holds only in-frame clones, not every one. The data show about 16,000 clones, over 80% seen once. All patients relapsed after autologous stem cell transplantation, and brentuximab vedotin exposure varied. Researchers used magnetic negative selection to pull out pure CD4+ T cells from thawed PBMCs. This clone came up a few times. The antigen remains undetermined. Study-wide findings and caveats: The CD4+ diversity rise by C4D1 was clearest in complete responders.

This sequence was found in a human donor with classical Hodgkin lymphoma. Sequencing used CD4+ T cells from blood, obtained at baseline.

CDR3 DNA: TGTGCCAGCAGCGTAGGTTCGGCCAGGGTGGGTTATGGCTACACCTTC. As protein: CASSVGSARVGYGYTF. This chain connects TRBV9 to TRBJ1-2; a possible D gene is TRBD1 (5 bases). V was shortened by 0 bases and J by 5 bases, with 17 bases between the two germline ends. This CDR3 has 16 amino acids. Germline CDR1 is SGDLS and CDR2 is YYNGEE.